This TCR beta chain is drawn from a study of shared clonotypes between healthy human individuals. How the authors handled the data: Quality scores were absent from the junction-only immunoSEQ sequences, so filtering differed. TCRdb keeps only in-frame clones here, not all; method: immunoSEQ multiplex PCR. From that table come the V and J calls and clone size; the DNA was used to work out D and trimming. The sample has around 700,000 clones, roughly 70% seen once. Germline CDR1 SGDLS, CDR2 YYNGEE. This CDR3 comprises 15 residues. J lost 6 bases, V lost 6 bases, and 11 bases had no gene match. The sequenced sample consisted of memory CD4+ T cells sorted from blood. Subset noted: CD45RA-negative fraction. This chain uses TRBV9 with TRBJ2-2, with 7 nucleotides matching TRBD1. The sequence came from a woman in her twenties or thirties in good health. The CDR3 sequence is CASTARGRNAGELFF. CDR3 nucleotides: TGTGCCAGCACCGCGAGGGGGCGCAATGCCGGGGAGCTGTTTTTT.